This T cell receptor beta chain was documented in a study of technical replicates of blood from a few donors. CDR1 KGHSH and CDR2 LQKENI come from the germline V gene. CDR3 length: 13 residues. V shed 6 bases, J shed 4 bases, and the junction held 3 bases outside the gene matches. This table comes from immunoSEQ multiplex PCR, and its TCRdb copy is limited to in-frame clones, with some not included. The sample lists some 56,000 clones, just under 95% occurring once. This clonotype was sampled from a human donor in good health. Some clones in this sample may be carry-over from other donors' samples. The V call is TRBV18, the J call TRBJ1-5, with 7 bases that match TRBD1. The sequenced sample consisted of PBMCs. The CDR3 region is CASSRDSNQPQHF. The DNA for the CDR3 is TGTGCCAGCTCCCGGGACAGTAATCAGCCCCAGCATTTT.